Below are 4 T cell receptor beta chains sequenced from a single sample in a study of T cell responses to AZD1222 COVID-19 vaccine. Assay used: immunoSEQ multiplex PCR; TCRdb lists only in-frame clones, some missing. This sample has around 100,000 clones, with roughly four fifths found just once. The source material was peripheral blood, sampled on day 0 of AZD1222 vaccination. The source is an adult in good health.

This clone has a single count. The V gene is TRBV9, the J gene TRBJ1-1; the match to TRBD1 covers 8 bases. Per the germline V gene, CDR1 is SGDLS and CDR2 is YYNGEE. The CDR3 sequence is 14 residues long. J gave up 4 bases and V 4 bases, and 6 bases lay outside the gene matches. The CDR3 DNA reads as TGTGCCAGCAGCCAGACAGGGGTGGGCACTGAAGCTTTCTTT. Amino acids: CASSQTGVGTEAFF.

The rearrangement links TRBV28 to TRBJ1-2; 8 nucleotides align to TRBD1. The germline gives CDR1 MDHEN, CDR2 SYDVKM. The CDR3 loop spans 16 amino acids. V was clipped by 1 base and J by 4 bases; unmatched bases: 8. In nucleotides, the CDR3 is TGTGCCAGCAGTTTATTCGTGGGGACAGGCACCTATGGCTACACCTTC. This translates into CASSLFVGTGTYGYTF.

V and J are TRBV28 and TRBJ2-7; 12 positions match TRBD1. V shed 5 bases and J 0 bases; nucleotides not matched to a gene: 5. The CDR3 runs 16 residues. CDR1 MDHEN and CDR2 SYDVKM come from the germline V gene. This CDR3 is CASSTGTGGFSYEQYF. In nucleotides, the CDR3 is TGTGCCAGCAGTACCGGGACAGGGGGCTTCTCCTACGAGCAGTACTTC.

The gene calls are TRBV4-1 and TRBJ1-3, with D perhaps matching TRBD1 (5 bases). The ends were cut back, 1 base at V and 1 base at J, with 14 bases in the middle. This CDR3 contains 17 residues. Germline CDR1 and CDR2: MGHRA and YSYEKL. CDR3 amino acids: CASSQVLGEGSGNTIYF. CDR3 in DNA: TGCGCCAGCAGCCAAGTGTTGGGGGAAGGATCTGGAAACACCATATATTTT.